The present T cell receptor beta chain was sequenced within a study of CD8 T cells in Susac syndrome. It was with random hexamers that roughly 0.45 to 1 ug RNA was reverse transcribed. Amplification of the TCR beta CDR3 was carried out by immunoSEQ multiplex PCR, which spanned a total of 54 Vbeta and 13 Jbeta segments. TCRdb reanalysed the immunoSEQ multiplex PCR reads using MiXCR and keeps one entry per CDR3 protein. The table lists roughly 330,000 distinct CDR3 sequences, 92% of them singletons. Between the trimmed V and J ends, which lost 0 bases and 2 bases, there was a span of 7 bases. Germline V gene data show CDR1 as SGHKS and CDR2 as YYEKEE (reference sequence). The length of the CDR3 is 14 residues. Relapsing-remitting disease, either stable or active, was present in the treatment-naive patients who were the multiple sclerosis controls.

The sequenced sample consisted of CD4+ T cells from PBMCs. This chain links TRBV5-5 with TRBJ2-3, with D hard to call. The sequence was collected from a human donor with multiple sclerosis. CDR3 bases: TGTGCCAGCAGCTTGGTTCGACCCACAGATACGCAGTATTTT. Protein sequence: CASSLVRPTDTQYF.